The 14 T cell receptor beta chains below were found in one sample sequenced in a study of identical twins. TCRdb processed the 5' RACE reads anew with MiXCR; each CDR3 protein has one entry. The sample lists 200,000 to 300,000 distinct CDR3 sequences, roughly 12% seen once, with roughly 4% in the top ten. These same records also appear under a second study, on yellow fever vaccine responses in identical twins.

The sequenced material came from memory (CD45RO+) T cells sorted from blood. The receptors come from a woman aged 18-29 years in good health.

The chain's CDR3 is CASSYSVESTDTQYF. In nucleotides, the CDR3 is TGTGCCAGCAGTTACTCTGTGGAGAGCACAGATACGCAGTATTTT. The J gene is TRBJ2-3, the V gene TRBV6-5; the D is unclear. This CDR3 spans 15 amino acids. V lost 0 bases, J lost 0 bases, and 7 bases lay in between. The germline CDR1 and CDR2 sequences are MNHEY and SVGAGI.

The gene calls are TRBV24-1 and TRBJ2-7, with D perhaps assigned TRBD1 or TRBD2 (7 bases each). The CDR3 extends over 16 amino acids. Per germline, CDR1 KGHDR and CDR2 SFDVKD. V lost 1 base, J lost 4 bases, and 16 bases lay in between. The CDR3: CATSDLSGTVKYEQYF. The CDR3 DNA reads TGTGCCACCAGTGATTTAAGCGGGACAGTTAAATACGAGCAGTACTTC.

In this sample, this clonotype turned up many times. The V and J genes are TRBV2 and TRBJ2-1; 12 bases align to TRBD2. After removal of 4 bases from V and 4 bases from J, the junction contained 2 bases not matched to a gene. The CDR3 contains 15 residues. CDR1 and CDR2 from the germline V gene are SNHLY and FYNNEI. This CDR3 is CASSGLAGDYNEQFF. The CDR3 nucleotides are TGTGCCAGCAGTGGACTAGCGGGGGATTACAATGAGCAGTTCTTC. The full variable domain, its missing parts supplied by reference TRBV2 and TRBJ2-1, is EPEVTQTPSHQVTQMGQEVILRCVPISNHLYFYWYRQILGQKVEFLVSFYNNEISEKSEIFDDQFSVERPDGSNFTLKIRSTKLEDSAMYFCASSGLAGDYNEQFFGPGTRLTVL.

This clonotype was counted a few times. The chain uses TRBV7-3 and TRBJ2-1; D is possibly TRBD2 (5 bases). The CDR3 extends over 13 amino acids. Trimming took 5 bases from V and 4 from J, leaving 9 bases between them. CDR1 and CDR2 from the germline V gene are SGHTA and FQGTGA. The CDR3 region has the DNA TGTGCCAGCAGCACGGGATTGTACAATGAGCAGTTCTTC. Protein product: CASSTGLYNEQFF. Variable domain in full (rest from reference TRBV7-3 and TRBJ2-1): GAGVSQTPSNKVTEKGKYVELRCDPISGHTALYWYRQSLGQGPEFLIYFQGTGAADDSGLPNDRFFAVRPEGSVSTLKIQRTERGDSAVYLCASSTGLYNEQFFGPGTRLTVL.

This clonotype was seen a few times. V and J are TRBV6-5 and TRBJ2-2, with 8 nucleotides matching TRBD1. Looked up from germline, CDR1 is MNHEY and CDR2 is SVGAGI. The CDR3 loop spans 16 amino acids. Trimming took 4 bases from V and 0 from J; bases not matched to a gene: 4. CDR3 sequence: CASSSRTGTNTGELFF. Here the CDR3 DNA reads TGTGCCAGCAGTTCCCGGACAGGGACGAACACCGGGGAGCTGTTTTTT.

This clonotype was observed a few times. The CDR3 reads CASSSQGAGTSPLHF. The DNA for the CDR3 is TGTGCCAGCAGCTCCCAGGGGGCTGGGACTTCACCCCTCCACTTT. The chain joins TRBV7-9 to TRBJ1-6, with 8 positions matching TRBD1. The CDR3 loop spans 15 amino acids. The V gene end was trimmed by 4 bases and the J gene end by 9 bases; junction bases not matched to a gene: 8. Per germline, CDR1 SEHNR and CDR2 FQNEAQ (reference sequence).

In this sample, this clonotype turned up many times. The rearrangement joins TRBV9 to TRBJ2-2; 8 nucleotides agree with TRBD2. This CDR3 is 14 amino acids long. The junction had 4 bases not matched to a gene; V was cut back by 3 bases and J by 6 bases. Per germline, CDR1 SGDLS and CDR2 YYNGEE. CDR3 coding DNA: TGTGCCAGCAGCGCATGGACTAGCCCCGGGGAGCTGTTTTTT. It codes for CASSAWTSPGELFF.

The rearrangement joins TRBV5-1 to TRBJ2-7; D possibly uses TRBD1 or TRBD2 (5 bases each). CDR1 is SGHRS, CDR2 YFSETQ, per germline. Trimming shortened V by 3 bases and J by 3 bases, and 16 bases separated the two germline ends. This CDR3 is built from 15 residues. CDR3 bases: TGCGCCAGCAGCTCCCCCGGGACGGATGACTACGAGCAGTACTTC. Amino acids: CASSSPGTDDYEQYF.

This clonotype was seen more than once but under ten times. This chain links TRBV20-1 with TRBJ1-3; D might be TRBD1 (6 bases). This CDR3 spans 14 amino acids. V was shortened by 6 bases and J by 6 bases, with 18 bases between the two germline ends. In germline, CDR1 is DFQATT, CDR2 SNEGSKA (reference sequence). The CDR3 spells CSAPGTPWENTIYF. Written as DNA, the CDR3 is TGCAGTGCACCCGGGACACCTTGGGAAAACACCATATATTTT.

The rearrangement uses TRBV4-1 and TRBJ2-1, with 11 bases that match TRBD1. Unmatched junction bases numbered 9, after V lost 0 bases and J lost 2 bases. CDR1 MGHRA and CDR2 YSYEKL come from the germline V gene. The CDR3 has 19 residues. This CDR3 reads CASSQDRAGQGATYNEQFF. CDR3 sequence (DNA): TGCGCCAGCAGCCAAGATAGAGCCGGACAGGGGGCTACCTACAATGAGCAGTTCTTC.

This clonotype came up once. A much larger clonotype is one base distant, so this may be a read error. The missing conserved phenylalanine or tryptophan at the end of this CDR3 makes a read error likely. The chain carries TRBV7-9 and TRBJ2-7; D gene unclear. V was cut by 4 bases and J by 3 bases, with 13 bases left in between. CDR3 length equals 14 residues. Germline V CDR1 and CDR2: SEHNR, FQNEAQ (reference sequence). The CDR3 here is CASSSPGASYEQYL. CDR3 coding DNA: TGTGCCAGCAGCTCCCCGGGCGCTAGCTACGAGCAGTACCTC.

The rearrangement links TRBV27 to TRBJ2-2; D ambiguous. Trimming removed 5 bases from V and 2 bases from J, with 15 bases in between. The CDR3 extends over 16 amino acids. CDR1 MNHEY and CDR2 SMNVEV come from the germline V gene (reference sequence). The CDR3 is CASSPRVGGNTGELFF. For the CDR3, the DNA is TGTGCCAGCAGTCCCCGGGTGGGCGGAAACACCGGGGAGCTGTTTTTT.

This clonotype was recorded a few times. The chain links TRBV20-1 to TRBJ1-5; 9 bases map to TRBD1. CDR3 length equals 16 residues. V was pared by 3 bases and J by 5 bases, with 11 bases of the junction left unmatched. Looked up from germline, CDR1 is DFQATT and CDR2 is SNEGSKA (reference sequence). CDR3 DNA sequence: TGCAGTGCTAGCGAAATAGGACAGGGGAGATATCAGCCCCAGCATTTT. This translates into CSASEIGQGRYQPQHF.

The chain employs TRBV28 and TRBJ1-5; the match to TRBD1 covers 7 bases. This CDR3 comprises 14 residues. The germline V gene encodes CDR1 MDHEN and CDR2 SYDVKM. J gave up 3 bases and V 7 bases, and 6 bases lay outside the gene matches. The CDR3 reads CASNLGQANQPQHF. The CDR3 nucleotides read TGTGCCAGCAATCTAGGACAGGCCAATCAGCCCCAGCATTTT.